The sequence of this T cell receptor (beta chain) was determined in a study of vaccination and CD4 T cells after COVID-19. On the study more broadly: The cells in question were stimulated using overlapping spike peptides derived from SARS-CoV-2, HCoV-NL63, HCoV-OC43 and HCoV-229E.

Trimming at V came to 1 base and at J to 4 bases, leaving 8 bases not matched to a gene. This CDR3 spans 16 amino acids. Germline V gene lookup returns CDR1 SGHNT and CDR2 YYREEE (reference sequence). Cultured CD4+ T cell DNA underwent sequencing with the Oncomine TCR Beta short-read assay. TCRdb re-derived calls from the PCR reads in MiXCR, one entry per CDR3 protein. The table includes about 4,000 distinct CDR3 sequences, 70% to 80% detected once. Treatment here: approximately nine-day PBMC culture with coronavirus spike peptide pools or control peptides (ViraFEST assay). The unexposed donor provided CD4+ T cells, which were taken before the COVID-19 pandemic (2011-2018). Following expansion of antigen-specific T cells with peptide pools, ViraFEST then sequenced TCRs. Peptide pools at roughly 10 ug/ml, together with roughly 9.1 IU/ml IL-2, were added to cultures of some 2 million PBMCs per well.

In regard to this clonotype: No antigen is known for it.

J is TRBJ2-7 and V is TRBV5-4; 10 bases agree with TRBD1. This TCR came from a human donor in good health. Input material: CD4+ T cells from blood, cultured in vitro. Written as DNA, the CDR3 is TGTGCCAGCAGCTTGAGGGTGAGGACAGGGGGATACGAGCAGTACTTC. Translating gives CASSLRVRTGGYEQYF.